This T cell receptor (beta chain) was identified during a study of cytomegalovirus exposure and HLA in healthy donors. With 60 Vbeta and 13 Jbeta primers, the PCR was carried out. Generated by immunoSEQ multiplex PCR, the TCRdb table keeps only in-frame clones and is missing some. The sample includes 90,000 or so clones, around 70% of them seen just once. The V gene end was trimmed by 4 bases and the J gene end by 6 bases; junction bases not matched to a gene: 10. The CDR3 is 15 residues long. Germline V lookup: CDR1 WNHNN, CDR2 SYGVQD (reference sequence). Sequencing was done on a sample of PBMCs. The V gene is TRBV10-1, the J gene TRBJ2-7; 9 bases are shared with TRBD2. The clonotype originates from a woman between 45 and 60 years old in good health and CMV-seropositive. CDR3 loop: CASSGAGGNAGEQYF. The CDR3 nucleotides are TGCGCCAGCAGTGGAGCGGGAGGAAACGCCGGCGAGCAGTACTTC.